These 14 T cell receptor beta chains were all obtained from the same sample, sequenced in a study of neurological immune-mediated disorders. TCRdb reprocessed the 5' RACE reads via MiXCR and lists one record per CDR3 protein. The sample has approximately 90,000 distinct CDR3 sequences, 3% to 4% seen once. The material sequenced was PBMCs. All receptors derive from a woman younger than 30 with multiple sclerosis.

The chain couples TRBV20-1 to TRBJ2-1, with D perhaps matching TRBD1 (5 bases). V lost 3 bases and J 5 bases, leaving 20 bases between the germline ends. The CDR3 runs to 16 residues. The germline V gene encodes CDR1 DFQATT and CDR2 SNEGSKA (reference sequence). The CDR3 region has the DNA TGCAGTGCTAGGGCCGAAATCGGAAAGGGGCACAATGAGCAGTTCTTC. It codes for CSARAEIGKGHNEQFF.

This clonotype was observed many times. J is TRBJ2-7 and V is TRBV5-1, with TRBD2 matching 11 bases. V gave up 4 bases and J gave up 3 bases; unmatched junction bases: 3. The CDR3 covers 14 residues. Germline assignment: CDR1 SGHRS and CDR2 YFSETQ. Here the CDR3 DNA reads TGCGCCAGCAGCCCCGGGACTAGCGGCTACGAGCAGTACTTC. Its translation is CASSPGTSGYEQYF.

This clonotype occurred many times. The rearrangement uses TRBV5-1 and TRBJ1-1; the D is unclear. The CDR3 sequence is 15 residues long. Trimming shortened V by 6 bases and J by 0 bases, and 15 bases separated the two germline ends. CDR1 is SGHRS, CDR2 YFSETQ, per germline. The CDR3, as DNA: TGCGCCAGCACCGGGGATGTCGTCGTGAACACTGAAGCTTTCTTT. As protein: CASTGDVVVNTEAFF.

This clonotype was observed at least ten times. This chain uses TRBV14 with TRBJ1-1; TRBD1 matches 10 bases. Trimming removed 4 bases from V and 4 bases from J; junction bases left unmatched: 6. In germline, CDR1 is SGHDN, CDR2 FVKESK. The CDR3 has 15 residues. The CDR3 coding sequence is TGTGCCAGCAGCCCAGTAGACAGGGGGCTCACTGAAGCTTTCTTT. This gives the protein CASSPVDRGLTEAFF.

This clonotype was counted many times. The V and J genes are TRBV6-2 or TRBV6-3 and TRBJ2-7, with D possibly being TRBD1 (6 bases). Germline V CDR1 and CDR2: MNHEY, SVGEGT. The V gene lost 8 bases and the J gene lost 2 bases, with 19 bases spanning the gap. This CDR3 has 15 residues. CDR3 protein: CASLTYFGQTYEQYF. CDR3 coding DNA: TGTGCCAGCCTAACCTATTTCGGACAGACCTACGAGCAGTACTTC.

Many counts were recorded for this clonotype. The CDR3 region has the DNA TGTGCCAGCAGTTTTCAAGAGCGGGCCGTTAATGAAAAACTGTTTTTT. Translation: CASSFQERAVNEKLFF. This sequence joins TRBV12-3 or TRBV12-4 and TRBJ1-4, with D hard to call. V was shortened by 3 bases and J by 4 bases, with 15 bases between the two germline ends. The length of the CDR3 is 16 residues.

This clonotype was picked up many times. The rearrangement links TRBV5-1 to TRBJ2-7; 7 bases agree with TRBD1. V was pared by 0 bases and J by 5 bases, with 11 bases of the junction left unmatched. The CDR3 has 16 residues. CDR1 is SGHRS and CDR2 is YFSETQ in the germline V gene. The CDR3 nucleotides are TGCGCCAGCAGCTTGGGTCCCGGGACAGCTGATGACGAGCAGTACTTC. Its protein product is CASSLGPGTADDEQYF. Based on the CDR3 plus reference TRBV5-1 and TRBJ2-7, the full variable domain is KAGVTQTPRYLIKTRGQQVTLSCSPISGHRSVSWYQQTPGQGLQFLFEYFSETQRNKGNFPGRFSGRQFSNSRSEMNVSTLELGDSALYLCASSLGPGTADDEQYFGPGTRLTVT.

This clonotype has a count of ten or more. The chain recombines TRBV9 with TRBJ2-7, with 10 bases lining up with TRBD2. Germline trimming cut 4 bases from V and 4 bases from J; bases unmatched to any gene: 5. The CDR3 loop spans 14 amino acids. Germline lookup yields CDR1 SGDLS and CDR2 YYNGEE. The chain's CDR3 is CASSPRTSGYEQYF. DNA of the CDR3: TGTGCCAGCAGCCCACGGACTAGCGGTTACGAGCAGTACTTC.

This clonotype was counted ten times or more. The chain has TRBV7-9 and TRBJ2-5; D remains ambiguous. There are 11 residues in the CDR3. The V and J ends lost 2 bases and 5 bases respectively, with 3 bases between them. Germline V lookup: CDR1 SEHNR, CDR2 FQNEAQ (reference sequence). CDR3 amino acids: CASSLLETQYF. CDR3 coding DNA: TGTGCCAGCAGCTTATTGGAGACCCAGTACTTC.

This clonotype was observed many times. This sequence joins TRBV20-1 and TRBJ1-2; 7 bases match TRBD1. V was clipped by 1 base and J by 2 bases; unmatched bases: 7. The CDR3 covers 15 residues. Germline loops: CDR1 DFQATT, CDR2 SNEGSKA (reference sequence). CDR3 sequence reads: CSARGRPGGNYGYTF. CDR3 bases: TGCAGTGCTAGAGGGCGTCCAGGGGGAAACTATGGCTACACCTTC.

On this clonotype itself: A clone one base away is much larger, so this may be a read error. The CDR3 region has the DNA TGCAGTGCTAGTCCTCCCCCAGGGGCGAAATTAGGTTCACACCTCCACTTT. Its translation is CSASPPPGAKLGSHLHF. The V gene is TRBV20-1, the J gene TRBJ1-6; maybe TRBD1 (6 bases). The CDR3 is 17 residues long. CDR1 and CDR2 (germline): DFQATT, SNEGSKA (reference sequence).

Points on this clonotype: One base away lies a much larger clone, so this may be a sequencing read error. This chain uses TRBV10-3 with TRBJ2-5, with 7 positions matching TRBD1. V lost 2 bases, J lost 5 bases, and 11 bases stayed unmatched. Germline CDR1 reads ENHRY; CDR2 reads SYGVKD. The CDR3 spans 16 residues. CDR3 coding DNA: TGTGCCATCAGTGAGACCAAAGGGGGCAACTTGGAGACCCAGTACTTC. Translation gives CAISETKGGNLETQYF.

This clonotype has ten or more counts. The V gene is TRBV28, the J gene TRBJ2-2; unclear D gene. Per the germline V gene, CDR1 is MDHEN and CDR2 is SYDVKM. Trimming cost V 10 bases and J 0 bases, with 9 bases left between them. This CDR3 has 13 residues. This CDR3 reads CANQQANTGELFF. Here the CDR3 DNA reads TGTGCCAACCAGCAGGCGAACACCGGGGAGCTGTTTTTT.

This clonotype came up many times. The chain recombines TRBV3-1 with TRBJ2-3, with unresolved D. CDR1 is LGHDT, CDR2 YNNKEL, per germline (reference sequence). The V and J ends lost 1 base and 1 base respectively, with 0 bases between them. The CDR3 has 12 residues. The CDR3 protein is CASSQGTDTQYF. CDR3 DNA sequence: TGTGCCAGCAGCCAAGGCACAGATACGCAGTATTTT.